Below are 29 T cell receptor beta chains sequenced from a single sample in a study of regulatory T cells in long-lasting Graves disease. Construction of TCR beta libraries relied on iRepertoire HTBI primers and on Arm-PCR targeting CDR3 regions. TCRdb passed the multiplex PCR reads through MiXCR, listing each CDR3 protein once. The table has some 560,000 distinct CDR3 sequences, 16% seen once. Time point meaning: newly diagnosed GD, antithyroid drugs for less than 3 months. RNA isolated from PBMCs was used to make the TCR library. The same data also went into a second study, on T cells in Graves' hyperthyroidism and ophthalmopathy.

The material was peripheral blood mononuclear cells (PBMCs), obtained at new diagnosis, from a patient treated with antithyroid drugs. These receptors all come from a woman aged 35-65 years with Graves disease.

There are many counts of this clonotype. This chain uses TRBV28 with TRBJ2-7; D could derive from TRBD1 or TRBD2 (5 bases each). Between the trimmed V and J ends, which lost 4 bases and 4 bases, there was a span of 14 bases. Germline CDR1 is MDHEN and CDR2 is SYDVKM. CDR3 length: 14 amino acids. Here the CDR3 DNA reads TGTGCCAGCAGTTCCGGACTGAGGGGATACGAGCAGTACTTC. Its protein is CASSSGLRGYEQYF.

This chain joins TRBV30 and TRBJ2-5, with a weak D call TRBD1 (5 bases). This CDR3 contains 14 residues. V was shortened by 2 bases and J by 1 base, with 11 bases between the two germline ends. Germline assignment: CDR1 GTSNPN and CDR2 SVGIG (reference sequence). CDR3 DNA: TGTGCCTGGAGTCGAACAGGACGCCAAGAGACCCAGTACTTC. Its translation is CAWSRTGRQETQYF.

This clonotype was recorded at least ten times. The rearrangement uses TRBV28 and TRBJ1-2; no clear D. With 5 bases removed from V and 1 base from J, the gap between germline ends came to 11 bases. Looked up from germline, CDR1 is MDHEN and CDR2 is SYDVKM. The CDR3 covers 14 residues. The CDR3 bases are TGTGCCAGCAGTAACCTACAGAATAACTATGGCTACACCTTC. Protein sequence: CASSNLQNNYGYTF.

The J gene is TRBJ2-7, the V gene TRBV18, with unresolved D. CDR3 length: 15 residues. Germline V gene sequence: CDR1 KGHSH, CDR2 LQKENI. Trimming cost V 3 bases and J 9 bases, with 21 bases left between them. As DNA, the CDR3 is TGTGCCAGCTCACCGCAGTTGACGGAGTTGGTTGGGCAGTACTTC. This sequence encodes CASSPQLTELVGQYF.

The gene calls are TRBV10-2 and TRBJ1-6; D is undetermined. V was cut by 3 bases and J by 11 bases, with 14 bases left in between. Germline CDR1 reads WSHSY; CDR2 reads SAAADI. This CDR3 is built from 14 residues. Written as DNA, the CDR3 is TGCGCCAGCAGTGAATGGGCCGGAGTTACACCCCTCCACTTT. Amino acids: CASSEWAGVTPLHF.

This chain connects TRBV4-1 to TRBJ1-3; no firm D call. Trimming pared 0 bases from V and 7 bases from J, leaving 25 bases between. This CDR3 region has 19 residues. Per germline, CDR1 MGHRA and CDR2 YSYEKL. The CDR3 DNA reads TGCGCCAGCAGCCAAGAAGTGGGGAGCCGACTGGGGTACGGGAACACCATATATTTT. Translating it yields CASSQEVGSRLGYGNTIYF.

This rearrangement joins TRBV6-2 or TRBV6-3 to TRBJ2-1; tentatively, D is TRBD1 (5 bases). The CDR3 runs to 13 residues. V lost 11 bases and J 6 bases, leaving 17 bases between the germline ends. Germline CDR1 and CDR2: MNHEY and SVGEGT. The CDR3 DNA is TGTGCCTCTCAGTGGGGCCGGTTCAATGAGCAGTTCTTC. Protein: CASQWGRFNEQFF.

The chain uses TRBV12-3 or TRBV12-4 and TRBJ2-5; TRBD1 might be the D (5 bases). The V gene lost 6 bases and the J gene lost 5 bases, with 19 bases spanning the gap. The CDR3 sequence is 15 residues long. In nucleotides, the CDR3 is TGTGCCAGCAGACCCTCAGGGTCGCTCCGGGAGACCCAGTACTTC. This codes for CASRPSGSLRETQYF.

This clonotype was seen repeatedly, ten times or more. The chain carries TRBV12-3 or TRBV12-4 and TRBJ1-1; tentatively, D is TRBD1 (6 bases). The germline V and J ends were trimmed by 3 bases and 1 base, with 12 bases remaining between them. The CDR3 has 15 residues. In DNA, the CDR3 is TGTGCCAGCAGTTTTGGGGGCTCGGGGAACACTGAAGCTTTCTTT. This codes for CASSFGGSGNTEAFF.

Many counts were recorded for this clonotype. V usage is TRBV18 and J usage is TRBJ2-2; perhaps TRBD2 as D (5 bases). With 6 bases removed from V and 2 bases from J, the gap between germline ends came to 13 bases. CDR1 KGHSH and CDR2 LQKENI come from the germline V gene. The CDR3 has 15 amino acids. The CDR3 reads CASSAGQANTGELFF. The CDR3 nucleotides are TGTGCCAGCTCGGCGGGCCAAGCTAACACCGGGGAGCTGTTTTTT.

This clonotype was counted many times. The chain joins TRBV27 to TRBJ2-7, with a possible D match to TRBD1 (5 bases). V lost 2 bases to trimming and J lost 3 bases, with 17 bases between them. The CDR3 loop spans 16 amino acids. Germline-derived CDR1 and CDR2 are MNHEY and SMNVEV (reference sequence). CDR3 nucleotides: TGTGCCAGCAGTTTAAGGGCAGGGTCCAACTTCTACGAGCAGTACTTC. This translates into CASSLRAGSNFYEQYF.

A note on this clonotype: The junction differs from germline at one of its ends, possibly a read error. The gene calls are TRBV5-1 and TRBJ2-3; 7 bases fit TRBD1. This CDR3 has 13 amino acids. Per germline, CDR1 SGHRS and CDR2 YFSETQ. Here the CDR3 DNA reads TGTGCCACCGTGACAGGGACCACAGATACGCAGTATTTT. This codes for CATVTGTTDTQYF.

V usage is TRBV18 and J usage is TRBJ2-7; the match to TRBD1 covers 12 bases. CDR3 size: 17 residues. J lost 7 bases, V lost 3 bases, and 13 bases had no gene match. Per the germline V gene, CDR1 is KGHSH and CDR2 is LQKENI. CDR3 region: CASSPPGMGQGAREQYF. The CDR3 DNA reads as TGTGCCAGCTCACCCCCCGGTATGGGACAGGGGGCGAGGGAGCAGTACTTC.

This clonotype was seen at least ten times. V is TRBV20-1 and J is TRBJ1-1, with D possibly being TRBD1 (6 bases). The V and J ends lost 3 bases and 10 bases respectively, with 18 bases between them. The CDR3 is 13 amino acids. Germline values: CDR1 DFQATT, CDR2 SNEGSKA (reference sequence). The CDR3: CSARGGPEEGAFF. The CDR3 DNA follows: TGCAGTGCTAGGGGGGGGCCGGAGGAGGGAGCTTTCTTT.

The chain is built from TRBV9 and TRBJ2-4; D not certain. The length of the CDR3 is 15 residues. Germline values: CDR1 SGDLS, CDR2 YYNGEE. V was pared by 7 bases and J by 1 base, with 15 bases between. CDR3 nucleotide sequence: TGTGCCAGCCCCTTCGGGTGCAGCGCCAAAAACATTCAGTACTTC. This gives the protein CASPFGCSAKNIQYF. Variable domain in full (rest from reference TRBV9 and TRBJ2-4): DSGVTQTPKHLITATGQRVTLRCSPRSGDLSVYWYQQSLDQGLQFLIQYYNGEERAKGNILERFSAQQFPDLHSELNLSSLELGDSALYFCASPFGCSAKNIQYFGAGTRLSVL.

About this clonotype: A much larger clone is a single base away; this may be a read error. This chain uses TRBV12-3 or TRBV12-4 with TRBJ1-5; D call uncertain. This CDR3 is 15 amino acids long. V was clipped by 6 bases and J by 5 bases, with 17 bases between them. The CDR3 DNA sequence: TGTGCCAGCAGACCCCCCCAAGACCTGGATCAGCCCCAGCATTTT. Translation: CASRPPQDLDQPQHF.

This clonotype was seen at least ten times. The rearrangement uses TRBV5-1 and TRBJ1-1; D is undetermined. Germline V gene lookup returns CDR1 SGHRS and CDR2 YFSETQ. The CDR3 covers 15 residues. Trimming left V 0 bases short and J 4 bases short, with 13 bases between. The CDR3 DNA reads TGCGCCAGCAGCTTGGCTGGAGGAAGCGTCACTGAAGCTTTCTTT. This encodes CASSLAGGSVTEAFF.

This clonotype was observed at least ten times. The V and J genes are TRBV10-3 and TRBJ1-2; 7 bases match TRBD1. The CDR3 covers 16 residues. With 6 bases clipped from V and 6 bases from J, the junction kept 16 bases outside the gene matches. The germline V gene has CDR1 ENHRY and CDR2 SYGVKD. The CDR3 sequence: CAISDPRTGLPNGYTF. The CDR3 coding sequence is TGTGCCATCAGCGATCCTCGGACAGGACTGCCCAATGGCTACACCTTC.

In regard to this clonotype: This may come from a read error, since a much larger clone is one base off. The chain couples TRBV12-3 or TRBV12-4 to TRBJ1-6; no clear D gene. CDR3 length: 13 residues. CDR3 DNA: TGTGCCAACAGTGTCGACATGTTATCACCCCTCCACTTT. As protein: CANSVDMLSPLHF.

The chain links TRBV6-2 or TRBV6-3 to TRBJ2-5; tentative D call: TRBD2 (7 bases). This CDR3 spans 14 amino acids. Trimming removed 6 bases at V and 4 bases at J, with 15 bases between. Germline values: CDR1 MNHEY, CDR2 SVGEGT. The CDR3 bases are TGTGCCAGCAGAGACCCGGGGGGCCGAGAGACCCAGTACTTC. Its translation: CASRDPGGRETQYF.

This chain joins TRBV9 and TRBJ2-1; possibly TRBD2 for D (6 bases). The V gene's germline CDR1 is SGDLS and CDR2 YYNGEE. Between the trimmed V and J ends, which lost 7 bases and 9 bases, there was a span of 20 bases. CDR3 length: 14 residues. The CDR3 DNA reads TGTGCCAGCGCCCCCACAGTCGGGGGAATTGAGCAGTTCTTC. Translating it yields CASAPTVGGIEQFF.

The rearrangement links TRBV10-3 to TRBJ2-5, with D possibly matching TRBD2 (5 bases). The CDR3 covers 18 residues. CDR1 is ENHRY, CDR2 SYGVKD, per germline. Trimming took 5 bases from V and 1 from J, leaving 23 bases between them. The CDR3 region has the DNA TGTGCCATCAGTCGGCTGGGCTTGGGAGCGCAACCCCAAGAGACCCAGTACTTC. Protein: CAISRLGLGAQPQETQYF.

This clonotype was seen a few times. This chain uses TRBV4-1 with TRBJ1-1; D is unclear. V was cut by 4 bases and J by 4 bases, with 16 bases left in between. The CDR3 loop spans 15 amino acids. The germline CDR1 and CDR2 sequences are MGHRA and YSYEKL. The CDR3 DNA reads as TGCGCCAGCAGCCCCGAGGCCCCCATTACCACTGAAGCTTTCTTT. This codes for CASSPEAPITTEAFF.

This clonotype has ten or more counts. J is TRBJ2-5 and V is TRBV12-3 or TRBV12-4, with TRBD2 as a possible D gene (5 bases). The V gene lost 4 bases and the J gene lost 3 bases, with 24 bases spanning the gap. The CDR3 extends over 18 amino acids. In DNA form, the CDR3 reads TGTGCCAGCAGTTGGACGAGGCAGGCCGTTCGGGGAGAAGAGACCCAGTACTTC. This sequence encodes CASSWTRQAVRGEETQYF.

There are many counts of this clonotype. Germline and junction disagree at one end, which may indicate a read error. The V and J genes are TRBV5-1 and TRBJ1-2, with 9 bases that match TRBD1. CDR3 length equals 13 residues. Germline V CDR1 and CDR2: SGHRS, YFSETQ. CDR3 residues: CASSSGQGIGYTF. The CDR3 region has the DNA TGTGCCAGCAGCTCGGGACAGGGAATAGGCTACACCTTC.

In this sample, this clonotype turned up a few times. The chain combines TRBV9 with TRBJ2-1, with 9 bases lining up with TRBD2. The CDR3 runs to 15 residues. V lost 3 bases to trimming and J lost 5 bases; unmatched junction nucleotides: 6. CDR1 SGDLS and CDR2 YYNGEE come from the germline V gene. The CDR3: CASSGAAGGHNEQFF. CDR3 in DNA: TGTGCCAGCAGCGGGGCAGCGGGGGGCCACAATGAGCAGTTCTTC.

This clonotype was counted at least ten times. The gene calls are TRBV6-1 and TRBJ1-1, with 7 bases aligning to TRBD1. Germline V gives CDR1 MNHNS, CDR2 SASEGT. V was clipped by 2 bases and J by 10 bases; unmatched bases: 4. The CDR3 totals 12 residues. CDR3 DNA: TGTGCCAGCAGTGAAAGGGGGCGCGGAGCTTTCTTT. Translating it yields CASSERGRGAFF.

To note about this clonotype: A far larger clone is one nucleotide away, so this likely arose from a read error. The chain employs TRBV5-5 and TRBJ2-5; a weak D match, TRBD2 (6 bases). Germline V gene sequence: CDR1 SGHKS, CDR2 YYEKEE (reference sequence). This CDR3 is built from 14 residues. Between the trimmed V and J ends, which lost 2 bases and 1 base, there was a span of 9 bases. The CDR3, as DNA: TGTGCCAGCAGCTTCTTGACTAGCCAAGAGACCCAGTACTTC. Translation gives CASSFLTSQETQYF. Together with reference TRBV5-5 and TRBJ2-5, the CDR3 gives the full variable domain: DAGVTQSPTHLIKTRGQQVTLRCSPISGHKSVSWYQQVLGQGPQFIFQYYEKEERGRGNFPDRFSARQFPNYSSELNVNALLLGDSALYLCASSFLTSQETQYFGPGTRLLVL.

This clonotype was seen at least ten times. The rearrangement links TRBV7-9 to TRBJ1-1; 7 bases are shared with TRBD1. The CDR3 contains 16 residues. Germline V gives CDR1 SEHNR, CDR2 FQNEAQ (reference sequence). Losses at the gene ends were 5 bases for V and 3 bases for J; bases not matched to a gene: 12. CDR3 nucleotide sequence: TGTGCCAGCAGCCCCCTGGGGGCAGGGGGGCACACTGAAGCTTTCTTT. Its protein product is CASSPLGAGGHTEAFF.